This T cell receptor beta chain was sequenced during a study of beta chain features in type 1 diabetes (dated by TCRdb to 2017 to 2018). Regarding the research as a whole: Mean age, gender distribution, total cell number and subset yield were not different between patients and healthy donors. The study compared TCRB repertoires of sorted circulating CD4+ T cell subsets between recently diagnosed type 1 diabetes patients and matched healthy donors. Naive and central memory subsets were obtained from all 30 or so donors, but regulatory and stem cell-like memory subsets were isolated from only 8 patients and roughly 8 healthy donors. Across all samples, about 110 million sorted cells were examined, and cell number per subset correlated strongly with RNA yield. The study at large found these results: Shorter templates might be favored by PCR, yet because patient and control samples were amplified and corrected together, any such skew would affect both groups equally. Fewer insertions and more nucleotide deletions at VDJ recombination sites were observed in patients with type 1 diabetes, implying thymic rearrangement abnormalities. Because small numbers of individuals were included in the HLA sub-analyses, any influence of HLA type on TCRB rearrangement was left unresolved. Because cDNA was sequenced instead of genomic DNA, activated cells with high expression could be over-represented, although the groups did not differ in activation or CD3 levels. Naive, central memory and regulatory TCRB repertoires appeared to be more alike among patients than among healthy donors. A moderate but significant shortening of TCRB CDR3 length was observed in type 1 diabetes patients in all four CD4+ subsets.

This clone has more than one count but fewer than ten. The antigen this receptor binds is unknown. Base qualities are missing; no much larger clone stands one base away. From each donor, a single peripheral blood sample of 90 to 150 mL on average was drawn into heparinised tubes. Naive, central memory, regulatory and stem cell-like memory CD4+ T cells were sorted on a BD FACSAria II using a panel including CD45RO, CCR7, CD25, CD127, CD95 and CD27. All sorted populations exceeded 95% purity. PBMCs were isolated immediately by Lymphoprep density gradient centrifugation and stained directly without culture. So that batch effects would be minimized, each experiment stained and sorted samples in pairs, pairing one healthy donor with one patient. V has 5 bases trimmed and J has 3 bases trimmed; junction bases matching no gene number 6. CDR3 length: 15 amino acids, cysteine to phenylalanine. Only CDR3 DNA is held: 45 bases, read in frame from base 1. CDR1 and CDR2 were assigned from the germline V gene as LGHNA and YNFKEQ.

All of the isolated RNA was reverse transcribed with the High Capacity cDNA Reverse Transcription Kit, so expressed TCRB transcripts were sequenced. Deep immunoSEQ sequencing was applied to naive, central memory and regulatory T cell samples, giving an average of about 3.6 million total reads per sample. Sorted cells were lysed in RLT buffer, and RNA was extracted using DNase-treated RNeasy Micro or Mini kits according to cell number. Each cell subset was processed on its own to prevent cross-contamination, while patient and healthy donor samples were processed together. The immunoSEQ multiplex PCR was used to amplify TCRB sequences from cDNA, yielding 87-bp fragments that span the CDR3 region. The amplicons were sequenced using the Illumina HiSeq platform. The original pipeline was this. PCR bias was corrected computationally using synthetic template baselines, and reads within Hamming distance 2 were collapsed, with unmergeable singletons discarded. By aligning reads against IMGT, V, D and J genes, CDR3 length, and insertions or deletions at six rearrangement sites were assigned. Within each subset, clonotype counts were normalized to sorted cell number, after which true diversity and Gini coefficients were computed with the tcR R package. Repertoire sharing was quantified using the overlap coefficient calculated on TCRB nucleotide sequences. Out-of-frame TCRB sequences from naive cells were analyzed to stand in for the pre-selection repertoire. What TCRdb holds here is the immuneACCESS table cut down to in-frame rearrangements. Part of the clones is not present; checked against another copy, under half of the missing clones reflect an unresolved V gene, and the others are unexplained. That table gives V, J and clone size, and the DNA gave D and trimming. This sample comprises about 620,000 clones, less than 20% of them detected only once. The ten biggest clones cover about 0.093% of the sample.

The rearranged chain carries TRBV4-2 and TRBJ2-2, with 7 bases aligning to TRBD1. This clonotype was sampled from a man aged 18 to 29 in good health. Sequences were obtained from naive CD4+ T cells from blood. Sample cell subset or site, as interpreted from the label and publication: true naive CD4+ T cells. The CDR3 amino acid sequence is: CASSSGTAYTGELFF. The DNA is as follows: TGTGCCAGCAGCTCCGGGACAGCGTACACCGGGGAGCTGTTTTTT.